The 6 T cell receptor beta chains reported below all come from one sample, sequenced in a study of regulatory T cells in long-lasting Graves disease. Researchers made TCR beta libraries by using iRepertoire HTBI primers and running Arm-PCR on CDR3 regions. TCRdb analysed the multiplex PCR reads with MiXCR anew, one entry per CDR3 protein. The repertoire holds 500,000 to 800,000 distinct CDR3 sequences, with 30% as singletons. Noted time point: persistent/refractory GD, antithyroid drugs over 5 years with positive TRAb. With RNA extracted from PBMCs as input, the TCR library was made. Specimen: peripheral blood mononuclear cells (PBMCs), collected when the disease was refractory, from a patient treated with antithyroid drugs. These receptors originate from a female donor with Graves disease.

This chain links TRBV3-1 with TRBJ1-1; D remains unclear. Germline-derived CDR1 and CDR2 are LGHDT and YNNKEL (reference sequence). Trimming shortened V by 6 bases and J by 0 bases, and 14 bases separated the two germline ends. The CDR3 runs to 15 residues. CDR3 residues: CASRARTGMNTEAFF. For the CDR3, the DNA is TGTGCCAGCAGAGCCCGGACGGGCATGAACACTGAAGCTTTCTTT.

This clonotype was found a few times. CDR3 sequence (DNA): TGTGCCAGCAGCGCTACCCACCCGGGACTAGCGGTATACGAGCAGTACTTC. This encodes CASSATHPGLAVYEQYF. The chain links TRBV28 to TRBJ2-7; 11 bases are shared with TRBD2. CDR1 and CDR2 from the germline V gene are MDHEN and SYDVKM. CDR3 length equals 17 residues. V gave up 6 bases and J gave up 4 bases; unmatched junction bases: 14.

J is TRBJ1-2 and V is TRBV30, with TRBD1 matching 9 bases. Germline V gene lookup returns CDR1 GTSNPN and CDR2 SVGIG (reference sequence). V dropped 1 base and J dropped 4; count of bases not matched to a gene: 4. The length of the CDR3 is 14 residues. The CDR3 sequence is CAWSAGTGLYGYTF. CDR3 nucleotides: TGTGCCTGGAGTGCCGGGACAGGGCTCTATGGCTACACCTTC.

The rearrangement links TRBV15 to TRBJ2-4; 8 nucleotides match TRBD2. Germline CDR1 LNHNV, CDR2 YYDKDF (reference sequence). The CDR3 loop spans 19 amino acids. With V trimmed by 4 bases and J by 8 bases, 22 bases remained unmatched. The chain's CDR3 is CATSIHPGSGAPSRDIQYF. The DNA for the CDR3 is TGTGCCACCAGCATACATCCGGGTAGCGGGGCCCCTAGCCGGGACATTCAGTACTTC.

V usage is TRBV19 and J usage is TRBJ1-5; 8 nucleotides match TRBD1. The CDR3 spans 17 residues. CDR1 and CDR2 (germline): LNHDA, SQIVND (reference sequence). The trim removed 5 bases at V and 8 bases at J, leaving 17 bases unmatched. CDR3 DNA sequence: TGTGCCAGTAGTGCGCAGGGGGCAGCGCAAGGGGGCAAGCCCCAGCATTTT. This translates into CASSAQGAAQGGKPQHF.

The chain has TRBV5-1 and TRBJ1-2; D uncertain. CDR3 size: 14 residues. V was clipped by 3 bases and J by 0 bases, with 9 bases between them. CDR1 and CDR2 (germline): SGHRS, YFSETQ. The CDR3 nucleotides read TGCGCCAGCAGCTGGGGTGCCGCTAACTATGGCTACACCTTC. Amino acid sequence: CASSWGAANYGYTF.